The 9 T cell receptor beta chains listed next were all sequenced from one sample in a study of shared clonotypes between healthy human individuals. Clones were read by immunoSEQ multiplex PCR, and TCRdb kept only the in-frame ones, dropping some. The sample lists approximately 2,000,000 clones, 85% to 95% occurring once. The material sequenced was naive CD4+ T cells from PBMCs. As to subset: CD45RA+ positively selected. These receptors all come from a man aged 18 to 30 in good health. Some clones in this sample may be carry-over from other donors' samples.

This chain links TRBV28 with TRBJ2-1; a weak D match, TRBD1 (7 bases). The germline V gene encodes CDR1 MDHEN and CDR2 SYDVKM. The V end lost 8 bases, the J end lost 5 bases, and 19 bases lay between the germline ends. CDR3 length: 15 residues. The CDR3 protein is CASVPGGTVDNEQFF. CDR3 nucleotides: TGTGCCAGCGTGCCTGGAGGGACAGTGGACAATGAGCAGTTCTTC.

This clone was detected only once. The chain combines TRBV27 with TRBJ2-7; no firm D call. CDR3 length equals 15 residues. Trimming removed 2 bases from V and 2 bases from J, with 13 bases in between. In germline, CDR1 is MNHEY, CDR2 SMNVEV (reference sequence). CDR3 sequence (DNA): TGTGCCAGCAGTTTAACCCGTGGTATGGCCTACGAGCAGTACTTC. Its translation: CASSLTRGMAYEQYF.

In its sample, this clone was seen a few times. This CDR3 is also generated by other DNA sequences in the sample. The V gene is TRBV30, the J gene TRBJ1-2, with D unclear. Germline CDR1 is GTSNPN and CDR2 is SVGIG (reference sequence). This CDR3 has 12 residues. The V and J ends lost 2 bases and 0 bases respectively, with 4 bases between them. This chain's CDR3 is CAWSRANYGYTF. Here the CDR3 DNA reads TGTGCCTGGAGTAGGGCTAACTATGGCTACACCTTC.

J is TRBJ2-7 and V is TRBV28; 12 bases line up with TRBD1. The germline gives CDR1 MDHEN, CDR2 SYDVKM. This CDR3 region has 16 residues. The trim removed 6 bases at V and 7 bases at J, leaving 13 bases unmatched. The CDR3: CASSPTPGQGAREQYF. The CDR3 nucleotides read TGTGCCAGCAGCCCAACTCCGGGACAGGGGGCGCGGGAGCAGTACTTC.

This clone occurred once. This chain uses TRBV9 with TRBJ2-5; D ambiguous. V lost 2 bases, J lost 0 bases, and 5 bases lay in between. The CDR3 runs to 13 residues. The germline V gene encodes CDR1 SGDLS and CDR2 YYNGEE. The CDR3: CASSVNYQETQYF. The CDR3 DNA follows: TGTGCCAGCAGCGTGAACTACCAAGAGACCCAGTACTTC.

CDR3 loop: CAWSSGGNYEQYF. The CDR3 coding sequence is TGTGCCTGGAGTTCTGGGGGGAACTACGAGCAGTACTTC. The genes are TRBV30 and TRBJ2-7, with D possibly TRBD2 on 6 matching bases. Trimming removed 2 bases from V and 3 bases from J, with 11 bases in between. The length of the CDR3 is 13 residues. Germline values: CDR1 GTSNPN, CDR2 SVGIG (reference sequence).

The chain employs TRBV5-4 and TRBJ2-7; 8 bases align to TRBD1. This CDR3 contains 16 residues. Germline CDR1 is SGHNT and CDR2 is YYREEE (reference sequence). V lost 4 bases to trimming and J lost 2 bases; unmatched junction nucleotides: 11. This CDR3 reads CASSRSPDRATYEQYF. CDR3 nucleotides: TGTGCCAGCAGCCGATCCCCGGACAGGGCAACCTACGAGCAGTACTTC. The full variable domain, rest sourced from reference TRBV5-4 and TRBJ2-7, is ETGVTQSPTHLIKTRGQQVTLRCSSQSGHNTVSWYQQALGQGPQFIFQYYREEENGRGNFPPRFSGLQFPNYSSELNVNALELDDSALYLCASSRSPDRATYEQYFGPGTRLTVT.

This clone was picked up one time. The chain employs TRBV25-1 and TRBJ1-3; no definite D call. The CDR3 extends over 14 amino acids. CDR1 and CDR2 from the germline V gene are MGHDK and SYGVNS. V shed 5 bases and J shed 0 bases, with 8 bases lying between them. The CDR3 region is CASSRSSSGNTIYF. For the CDR3, the DNA is TGTGCCAGCAGTCGGAGCAGCTCTGGAAACACCATATATTTT.

The chain carries TRBV30 and TRBJ1-4; D is unresolved. CDR3 length equals 13 residues. Germline V gives CDR1 GTSNPN, CDR2 SVGIG (reference sequence). The V gene lost 4 bases and the J gene lost 7 bases, with 13 bases spanning the gap. The CDR3 loop is CAWTGNLGEKLFF. CDR3 nucleotides: TGTGCCTGGACCGGGAATCTTGGTGAAAAACTGTTTTTT. The entire variable domain, with the rest obtained from reference TRBV30 and TRBJ1-4, is as follows: SQTIHQWPATLVQPVGSPLSLECTVEGTSNPNLYWYRQAAGRGLQLLFYSVGIGQISSEVPQNLSASRPQDRQFILSSKKLLLSDSGFYLCAWTGNLGEKLFFGSGTQLSVL.